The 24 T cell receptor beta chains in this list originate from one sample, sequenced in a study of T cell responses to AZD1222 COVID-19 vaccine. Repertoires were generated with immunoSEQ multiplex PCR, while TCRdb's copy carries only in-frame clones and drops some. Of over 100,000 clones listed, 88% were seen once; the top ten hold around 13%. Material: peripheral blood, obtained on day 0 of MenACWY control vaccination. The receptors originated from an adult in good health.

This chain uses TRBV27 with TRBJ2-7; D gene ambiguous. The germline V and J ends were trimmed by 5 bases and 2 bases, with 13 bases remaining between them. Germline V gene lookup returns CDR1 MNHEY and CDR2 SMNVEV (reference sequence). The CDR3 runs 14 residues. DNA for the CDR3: TGTGCCAGCAGTCCGCTGGGCCGAGCCTACGAGCAGTACTTC. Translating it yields CASSPLGRAYEQYF.

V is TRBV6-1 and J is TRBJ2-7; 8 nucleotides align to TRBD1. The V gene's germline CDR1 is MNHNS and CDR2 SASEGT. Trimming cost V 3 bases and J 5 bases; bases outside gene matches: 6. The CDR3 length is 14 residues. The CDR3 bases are TGTGCCAGCAGTGAGGACAGGGAGGTCGACGAGCAGTACTTC. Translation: CASSEDREVDEQYF.

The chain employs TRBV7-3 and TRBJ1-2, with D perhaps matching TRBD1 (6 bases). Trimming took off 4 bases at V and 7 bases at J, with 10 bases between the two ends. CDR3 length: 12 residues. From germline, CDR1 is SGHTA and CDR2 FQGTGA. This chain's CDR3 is CASSSDSSGYTF. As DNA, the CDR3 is TGTGCCAGCAGCTCGGACAGTTCTGGCTACACCTTC. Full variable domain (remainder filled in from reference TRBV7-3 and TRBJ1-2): GAGVSQTPSNKVTEKGKYVELRCDPISGHTALYWYRQSLGQGPEFLIYFQGTGAADDSGLPNDRFFAVRPEGSVSTLKIQRTERGDSAVYLCASSSDSSGYTFGSGTRLTVV.

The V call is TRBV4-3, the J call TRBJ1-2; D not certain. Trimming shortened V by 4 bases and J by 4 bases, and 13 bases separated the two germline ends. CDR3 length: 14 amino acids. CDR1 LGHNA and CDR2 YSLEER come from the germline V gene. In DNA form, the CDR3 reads TGCGCCAGCAGCCCTCGATGGAGAGGCTATGGCTACACCTTC. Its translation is CASSPRWRGYGYTF.

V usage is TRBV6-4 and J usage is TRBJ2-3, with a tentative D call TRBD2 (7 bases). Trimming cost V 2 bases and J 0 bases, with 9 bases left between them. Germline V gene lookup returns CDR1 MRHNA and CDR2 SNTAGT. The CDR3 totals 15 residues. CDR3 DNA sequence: TGTGCCAGCAGTGACGGGGGGGCTAGCACAGATACGCAGTATTTT. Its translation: CASSDGGASTDTQYF.

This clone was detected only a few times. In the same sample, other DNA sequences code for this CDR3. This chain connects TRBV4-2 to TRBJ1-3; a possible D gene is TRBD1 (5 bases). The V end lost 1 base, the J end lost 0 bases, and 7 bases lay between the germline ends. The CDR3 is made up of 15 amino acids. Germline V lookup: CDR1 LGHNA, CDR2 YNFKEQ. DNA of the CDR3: TGTGCCAGCAGCCAAGGAAGGGGCTCTGGAAACACCATATATTTT. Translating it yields CASSQGRGSGNTIYF.

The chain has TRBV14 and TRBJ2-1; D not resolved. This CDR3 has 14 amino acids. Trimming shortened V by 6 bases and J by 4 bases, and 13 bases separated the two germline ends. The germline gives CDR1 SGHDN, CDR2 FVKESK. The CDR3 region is CASRPHGGYNEQFF. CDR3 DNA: TGTGCCAGCAGACCCCATGGCGGATACAATGAGCAGTTCTTC.

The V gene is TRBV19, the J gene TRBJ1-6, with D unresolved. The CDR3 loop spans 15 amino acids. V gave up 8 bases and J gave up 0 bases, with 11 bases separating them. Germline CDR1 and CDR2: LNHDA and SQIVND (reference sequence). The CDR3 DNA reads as TGTGCCAGTTCTGACCAGAGCTCCTATAATTCACCCCTCCACTTT. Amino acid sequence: CASSDQSSYNSPLHF.

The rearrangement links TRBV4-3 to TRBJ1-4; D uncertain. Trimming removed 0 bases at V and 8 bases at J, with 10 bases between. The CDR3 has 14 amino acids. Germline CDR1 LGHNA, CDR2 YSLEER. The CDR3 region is CASSQDSFGEKLFF. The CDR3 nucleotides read TGCGCCAGCAGCCAAGACAGTTTCGGGGAAAAACTGTTTTTT.

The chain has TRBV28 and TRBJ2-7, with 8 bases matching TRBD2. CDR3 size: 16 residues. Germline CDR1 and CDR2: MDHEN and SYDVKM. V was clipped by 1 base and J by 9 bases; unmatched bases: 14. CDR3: CASSLLDGRAYVVQYF. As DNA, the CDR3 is TGTGCCAGCAGTTTATTAGACGGGAGGGCCTACGTTGTGCAGTACTTC.

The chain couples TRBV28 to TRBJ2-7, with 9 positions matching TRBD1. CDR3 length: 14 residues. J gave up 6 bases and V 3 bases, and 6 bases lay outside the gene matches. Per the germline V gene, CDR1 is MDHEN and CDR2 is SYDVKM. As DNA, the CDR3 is TGTGCCAGCAGTTTGGGGACAGGGACAAGCGAGCAGTACTTC. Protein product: CASSLGTGTSEQYF.

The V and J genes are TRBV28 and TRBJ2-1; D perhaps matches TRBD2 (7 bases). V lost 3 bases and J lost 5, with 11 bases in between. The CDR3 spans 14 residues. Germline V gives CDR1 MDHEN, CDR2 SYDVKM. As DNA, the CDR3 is TGTGCCAGCAGTTTGGGGGGGCGGAACAATGAGCAGTTCTTC. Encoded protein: CASSLGGRNNEQFF.

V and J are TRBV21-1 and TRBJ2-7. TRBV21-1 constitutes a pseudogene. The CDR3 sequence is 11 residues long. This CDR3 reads CASSKGCEQYF. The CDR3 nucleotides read TGTGCCAGCAGCAAAGGCTGCGAGCAGTACTTC.

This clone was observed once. The CDR3 DNA reads as TGTGCCTGGACAGCCAACCCTTTTGGCTCACCCCTCCACTTT. Translated, it gives CAWTANPFGSPLHF. The rearrangement links TRBV30 to TRBJ1-6; D gene uncertain. This CDR3 comprises 14 residues. Germline values: CDR1 GTSNPN, CDR2 SVGIG (reference sequence). Trimming left V 4 bases short and J 10 bases short, with 17 bases between.

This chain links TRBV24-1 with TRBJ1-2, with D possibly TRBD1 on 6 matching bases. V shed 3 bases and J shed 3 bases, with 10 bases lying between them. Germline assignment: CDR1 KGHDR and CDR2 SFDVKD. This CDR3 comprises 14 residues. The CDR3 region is CATSDGGAYYGYTF. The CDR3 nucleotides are TGTGCCACCAGTGATGGGGGGGCCTACTATGGCTACACCTTC.

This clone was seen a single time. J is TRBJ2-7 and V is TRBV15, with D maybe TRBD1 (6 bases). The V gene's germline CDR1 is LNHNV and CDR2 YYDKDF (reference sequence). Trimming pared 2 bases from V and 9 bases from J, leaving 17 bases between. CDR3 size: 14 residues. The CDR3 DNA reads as TGTGCCACCAGCAGAAGTGGACAGCCCGAGCGGCAGTACTTC. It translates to CATSRSGQPERQYF. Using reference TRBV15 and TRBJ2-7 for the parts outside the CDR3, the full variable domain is DAMVIQNPRYQVTQFGKPVTLSCSQTLNHNVMYWYQQKSSQAPKLLFHYYDKDFNNEADTPDNFQSRRPNTSFCFLDIRSPGLGDTAMYLCATSRSGQPERQYFGPGTRLTVT.

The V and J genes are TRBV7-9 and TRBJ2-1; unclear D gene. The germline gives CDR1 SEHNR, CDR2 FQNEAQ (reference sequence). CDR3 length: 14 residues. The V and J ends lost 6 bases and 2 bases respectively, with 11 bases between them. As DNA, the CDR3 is TGTGCCAGCAGTTTGACCCTTACCTACAATGAGCAGTTCTTC. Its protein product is CASSLTLTYNEQFF.

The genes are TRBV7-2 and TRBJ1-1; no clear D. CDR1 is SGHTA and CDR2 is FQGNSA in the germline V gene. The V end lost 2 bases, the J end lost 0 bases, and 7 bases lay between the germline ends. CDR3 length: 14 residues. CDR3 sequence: CASSLLWVNTEAFF. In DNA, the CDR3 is TGTGCCAGCAGCTTACTGTGGGTGAACACTGAAGCTTTCTTT.

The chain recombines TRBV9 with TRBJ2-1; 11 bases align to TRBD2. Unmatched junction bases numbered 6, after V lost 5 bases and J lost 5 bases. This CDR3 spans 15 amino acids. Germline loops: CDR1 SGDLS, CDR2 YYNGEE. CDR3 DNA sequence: TGTGCCAGCAGTACTAGCGGGAGTCCGGACAATGAGCAGTTCTTC. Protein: CASSTSGSPDNEQFF.

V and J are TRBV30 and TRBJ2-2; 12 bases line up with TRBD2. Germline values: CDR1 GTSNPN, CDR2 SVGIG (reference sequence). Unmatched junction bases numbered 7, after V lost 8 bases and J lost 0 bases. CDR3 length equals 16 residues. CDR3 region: CARGTSGPSNTGELFF. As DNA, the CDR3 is TGTGCCCGCGGGACTAGCGGGCCTTCGAACACCGGGGAGCTGTTTTTT.

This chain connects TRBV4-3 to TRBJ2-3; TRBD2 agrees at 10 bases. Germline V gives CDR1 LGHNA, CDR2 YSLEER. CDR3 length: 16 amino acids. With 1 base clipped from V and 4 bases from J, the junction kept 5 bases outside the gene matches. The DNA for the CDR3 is TGCGCCAGCAGCCAAGGGGGGCTAGCGGGAGCAGATACGCAGTATTTT. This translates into CASSQGGLAGADTQYF.

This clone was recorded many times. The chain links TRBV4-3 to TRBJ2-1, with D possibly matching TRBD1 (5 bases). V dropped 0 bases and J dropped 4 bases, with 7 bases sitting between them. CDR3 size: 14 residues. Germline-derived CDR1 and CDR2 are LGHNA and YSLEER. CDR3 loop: CASSQDRQYNEQFF. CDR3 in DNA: TGCGCCAGCAGCCAAGATCGACAGTACAATGAGCAGTTCTTC.

CDR3 in DNA: TGTGCCAGCAGTTACTTTTCGGCAGGGTCGAACTACGAGCAGTACTTC. This sequence encodes CASSYFSAGSNYEQYF. This sequence joins TRBV6-5 and TRBJ2-7, with D possibly TRBD1 on 5 matching bases. Germline assignment: CDR1 MNHEY and CDR2 SVGAGI. V was pared by 1 base and J by 3 bases, with 16 bases between. This CDR3 spans 16 amino acids.

CDR3 protein: CASSWIGDPLYNEQFF. CDR3 DNA: TGTGCCAGCAGCTGGATCGGGGACCCCTTATACAATGAGCAGTTCTTC. The chain joins TRBV7-9 to TRBJ2-1; the D gene could be TRBD1 or TRBD2 (5 bases each). With 4 bases removed from V and 4 bases from J, the gap between germline ends came to 17 bases. Germline loops: CDR1 SEHNR, CDR2 FQNEAQ (reference sequence). The CDR3 totals 16 residues. The entire variable domain, with the rest obtained from reference TRBV7-9 and TRBJ2-1, is as follows: DTGVSQNPRHKITKRGQNVTFRCDPISEHNRLYWYRQTLGQGPEFLTYFQNEAQLEKSRLLSDRFSAERPKGSFSTLEIQRTEQGDSAMYLCASSWIGDPLYNEQFFGPGTRLTVL.